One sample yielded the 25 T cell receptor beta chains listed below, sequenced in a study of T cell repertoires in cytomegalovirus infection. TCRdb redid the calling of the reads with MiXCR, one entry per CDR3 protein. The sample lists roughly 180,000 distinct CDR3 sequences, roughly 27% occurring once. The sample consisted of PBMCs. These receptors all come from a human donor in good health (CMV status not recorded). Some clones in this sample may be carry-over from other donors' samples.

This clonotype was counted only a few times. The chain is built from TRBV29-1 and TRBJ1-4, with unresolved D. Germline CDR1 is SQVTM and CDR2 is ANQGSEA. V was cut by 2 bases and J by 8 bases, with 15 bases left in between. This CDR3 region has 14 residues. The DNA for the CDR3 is TGCAGCGTTGAAAGGCCGGGTTTTCGAGAAAAACTGTTTTTT. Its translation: CSVERPGFREKLFF.

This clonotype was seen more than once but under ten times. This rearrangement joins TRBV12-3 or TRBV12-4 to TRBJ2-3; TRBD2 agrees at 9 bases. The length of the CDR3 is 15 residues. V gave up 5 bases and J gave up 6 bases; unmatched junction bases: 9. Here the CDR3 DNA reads TGTGCCAGCAGTGGGACTAGCCATTCGGCTGATACGCAGTATTTT. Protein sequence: CASSGTSHSADTQYF.

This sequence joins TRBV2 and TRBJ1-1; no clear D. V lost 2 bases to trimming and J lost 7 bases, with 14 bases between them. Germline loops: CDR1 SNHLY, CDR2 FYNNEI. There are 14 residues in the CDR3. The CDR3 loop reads CASSEIGESDEAFF. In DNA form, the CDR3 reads TGTGCCAGCAGTGAAATCGGGGAATCGGATGAAGCTTTCTTT.

The CDR3 here is CASRFAGRPNSPLHF. CDR3 sequence (DNA): TGTGCCAGTCGATTCGCAGGACGGCCCAATTCACCCCTCCACTTT. The genes are TRBV5-6 and TRBJ1-6; D is unclear. This CDR3 is 15 amino acids long. CDR1 is SGHDT, CDR2 YYEEEE, per germline. V gave up 8 bases and J gave up 7 bases, with 19 bases separating them.

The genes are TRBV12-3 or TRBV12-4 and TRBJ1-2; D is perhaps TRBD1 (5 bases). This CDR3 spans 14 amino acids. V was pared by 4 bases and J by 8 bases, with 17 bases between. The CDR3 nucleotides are TGTGCCAGCAGTTCCCTGGGACGCCTCCGGGGCTACACCTTC. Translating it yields CASSSLGRLRGYTF.

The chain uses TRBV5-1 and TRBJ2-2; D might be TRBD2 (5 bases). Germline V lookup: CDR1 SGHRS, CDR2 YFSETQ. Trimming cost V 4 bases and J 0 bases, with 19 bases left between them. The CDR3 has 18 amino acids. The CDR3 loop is CASSPEPPGSTNTGELFF. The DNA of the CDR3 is TGCGCCAGCAGCCCCGAGCCGCCGGGGAGTACGAACACCGGGGAGCTGTTTTTT.

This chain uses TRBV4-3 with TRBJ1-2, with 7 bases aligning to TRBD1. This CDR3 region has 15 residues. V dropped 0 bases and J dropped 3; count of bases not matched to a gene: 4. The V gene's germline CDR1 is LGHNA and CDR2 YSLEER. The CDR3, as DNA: TGCGCCAGCAGCCAAGAACTTGGGACAGACTATGGCTACACCTTC. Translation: CASSQELGTDYGYTF.

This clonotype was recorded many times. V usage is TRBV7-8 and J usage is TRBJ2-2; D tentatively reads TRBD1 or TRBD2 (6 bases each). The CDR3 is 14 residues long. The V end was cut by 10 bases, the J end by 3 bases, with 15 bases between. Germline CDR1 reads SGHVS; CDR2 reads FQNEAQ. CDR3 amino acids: CAILGGQDTGELFF. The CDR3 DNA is TGTGCCATCCTGGGGGGCCAGGACACCGGGGAGCTGTTTTTT.

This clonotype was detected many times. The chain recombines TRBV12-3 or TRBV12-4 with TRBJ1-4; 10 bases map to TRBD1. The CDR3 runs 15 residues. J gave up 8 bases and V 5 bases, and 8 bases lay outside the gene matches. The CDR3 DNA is TGTGCCAGCAGTCTACTTGGACAGGGGGGAGAAAAACTGTTTTTT. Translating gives CASSLLGQGGEKLFF.

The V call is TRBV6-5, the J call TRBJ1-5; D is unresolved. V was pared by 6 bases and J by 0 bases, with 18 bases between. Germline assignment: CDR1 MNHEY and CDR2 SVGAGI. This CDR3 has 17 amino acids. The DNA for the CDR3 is TGTGCCAGCAGCTTCGACTCTCCCGGGGTTAGCAATCAGCCCCAGCATTTT. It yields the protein CASSFDSPGVSNQPQHF.

CDR3 DNA: TGCAGCACCCTGGGGGACAGGGCCACAGATACGCAGTATTTT. This codes for CSTLGDRATDTQYF. This chain links TRBV29-1 with TRBJ2-3, with 9 nucleotides matching TRBD1. The trim removed 8 bases at V and 2 bases at J, leaving 8 bases unmatched. The length of the CDR3 is 14 residues. Per the germline V gene, CDR1 is SQVTM and CDR2 is ANQGSEA.

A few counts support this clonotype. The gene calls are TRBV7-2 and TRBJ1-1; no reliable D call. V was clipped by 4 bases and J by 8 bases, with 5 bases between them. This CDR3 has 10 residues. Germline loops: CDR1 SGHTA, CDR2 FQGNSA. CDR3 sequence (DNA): TGTGCCAGCAGCTCCAGAGAAGCTTTCTTT. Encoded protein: CASSSREAFF. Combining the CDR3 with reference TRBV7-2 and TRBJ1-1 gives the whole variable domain GAGVSQSPSNKVTEKGKDVELRCDPISGHTALYWYRQSLGQGLEFLIYFQGNSAPDKSGLPSDRFSAERTGGSVSTLTIQRTQQEDSAVYLCASSSREAFFGQGTRLTVV.

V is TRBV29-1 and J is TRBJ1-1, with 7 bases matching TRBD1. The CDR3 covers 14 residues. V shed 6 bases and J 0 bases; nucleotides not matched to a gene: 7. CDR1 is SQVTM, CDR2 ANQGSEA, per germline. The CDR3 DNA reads TGCAGCGTCCAGAAGGGGGCAATGAACACTGAAGCTTTCTTT. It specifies CSVQKGAMNTEAFF.

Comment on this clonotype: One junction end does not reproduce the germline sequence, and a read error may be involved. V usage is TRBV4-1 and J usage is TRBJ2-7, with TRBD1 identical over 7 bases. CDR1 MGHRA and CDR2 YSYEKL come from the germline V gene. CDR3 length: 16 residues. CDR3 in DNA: TGCGCCAGCATCCAATCTACTCGGACAGGCTCCTACGAGCAGTACTTC. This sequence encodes CASIQSTRTGSYEQYF.

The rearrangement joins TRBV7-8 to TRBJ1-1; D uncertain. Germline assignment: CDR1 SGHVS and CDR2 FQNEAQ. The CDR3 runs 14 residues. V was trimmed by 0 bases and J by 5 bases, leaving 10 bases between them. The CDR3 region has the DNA TGTGCCAGCAGCTTAGCCCCTGCTCGAACTGAAGCTTTCTTT. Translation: CASSLAPARTEAFF.

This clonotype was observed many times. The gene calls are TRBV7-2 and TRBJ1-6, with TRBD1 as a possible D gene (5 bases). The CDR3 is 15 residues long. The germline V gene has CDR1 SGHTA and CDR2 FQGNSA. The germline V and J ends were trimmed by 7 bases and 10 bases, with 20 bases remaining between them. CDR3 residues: CASTQEGRANSPLHF. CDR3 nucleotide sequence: TGTGCCAGCACCCAAGAGGGCAGGGCGAACTCACCCCTCCACTTT.

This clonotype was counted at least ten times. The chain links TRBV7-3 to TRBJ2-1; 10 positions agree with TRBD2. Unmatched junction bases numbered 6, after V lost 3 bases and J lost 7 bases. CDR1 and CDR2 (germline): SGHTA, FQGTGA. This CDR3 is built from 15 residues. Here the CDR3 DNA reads TGTGCCAGCAGCTTTACTAGCGGGGAACGAAATGAGCAGTTCTTC. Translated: CASSFTSGERNEQFF.

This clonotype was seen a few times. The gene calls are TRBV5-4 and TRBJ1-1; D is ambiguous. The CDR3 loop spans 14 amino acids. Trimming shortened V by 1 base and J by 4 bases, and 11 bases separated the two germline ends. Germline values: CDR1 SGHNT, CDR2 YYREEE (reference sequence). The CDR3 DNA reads TGTGCCAGCAGCTTGCTCCCCACCATCACTGAAGCTTTCTTT. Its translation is CASSLLPTITEAFF.

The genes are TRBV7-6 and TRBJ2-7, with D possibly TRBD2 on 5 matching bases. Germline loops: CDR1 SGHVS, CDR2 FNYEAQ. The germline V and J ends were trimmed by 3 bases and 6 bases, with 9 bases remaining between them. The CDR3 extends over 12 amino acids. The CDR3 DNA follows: TGTGCCAGCAGCTTCGTAGCGCCCGAGCAGTACTTC. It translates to CASSFVAPEQYF.

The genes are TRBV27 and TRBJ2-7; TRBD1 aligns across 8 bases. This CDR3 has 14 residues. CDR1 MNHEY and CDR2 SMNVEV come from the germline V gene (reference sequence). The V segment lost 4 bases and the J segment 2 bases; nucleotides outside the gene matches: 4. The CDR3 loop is CASSSGGRPYEQYF. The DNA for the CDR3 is TGTGCCAGCAGTTCAGGGGGCAGGCCCTACGAGCAGTACTTC.

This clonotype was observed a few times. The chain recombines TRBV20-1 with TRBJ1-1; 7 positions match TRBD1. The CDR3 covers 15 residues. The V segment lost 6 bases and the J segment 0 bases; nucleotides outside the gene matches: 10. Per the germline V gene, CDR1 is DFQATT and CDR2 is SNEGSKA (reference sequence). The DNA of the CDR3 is TGCAGTGCCCACCGGGACAGCAGAGTGAACACTGAAGCTTTCTTT. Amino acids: CSAHRDSRVNTEAFF.

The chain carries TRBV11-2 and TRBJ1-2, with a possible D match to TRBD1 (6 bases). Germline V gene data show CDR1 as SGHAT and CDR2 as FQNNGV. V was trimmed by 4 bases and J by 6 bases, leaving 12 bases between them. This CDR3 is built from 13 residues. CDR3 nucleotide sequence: TGTGCCAGCAGCTACCTCCCAGGGGATGGCTACACCTTC. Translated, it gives CASSYLPGDGYTF. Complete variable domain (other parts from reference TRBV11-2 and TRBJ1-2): EAGVAQSPRYKIIEKRQSVAFWCNPISGHATLYWYQQILGQGPKLLIQFQNNGVVDDSQLPKDRFSAERLKGVDSTLKIQPAKLEDSAVYLCASSYLPGDGYTFGSGTRLTVV.

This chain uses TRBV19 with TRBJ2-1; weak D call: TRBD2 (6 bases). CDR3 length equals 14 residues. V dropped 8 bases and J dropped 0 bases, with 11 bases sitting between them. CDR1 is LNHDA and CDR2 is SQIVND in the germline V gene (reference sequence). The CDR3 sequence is CASDGGDSYNEQFF. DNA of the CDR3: TGTGCCAGTGACGGCGGGGACTCCTACAATGAGCAGTTCTTC. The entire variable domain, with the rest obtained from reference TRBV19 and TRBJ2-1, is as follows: DGGITQSPKYLFRKEGQNVTLSCEQNLNHDAMYWYRQDPGQGLRLIYYSQIVNDFQKGDIAEGYSVSREKKESFPLTVTSAQKNPTAFYLCASDGGDSYNEQFFGPGTRLTVL.

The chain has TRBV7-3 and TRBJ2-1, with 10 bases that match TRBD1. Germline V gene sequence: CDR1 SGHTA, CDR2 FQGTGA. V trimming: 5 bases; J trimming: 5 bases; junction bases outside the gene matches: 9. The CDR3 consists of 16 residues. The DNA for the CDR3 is TGTGCCAGCAGCCACCTGATGGGACAGGGGAACAATGAGCAGTTCTTC. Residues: CASSHLMGQGNNEQFF.

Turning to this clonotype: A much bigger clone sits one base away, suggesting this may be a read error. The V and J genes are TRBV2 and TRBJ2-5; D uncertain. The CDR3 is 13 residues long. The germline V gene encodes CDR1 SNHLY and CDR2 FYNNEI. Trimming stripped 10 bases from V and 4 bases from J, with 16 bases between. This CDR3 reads CANTARVSETQYF. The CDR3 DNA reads TGTGCCAATACAGCCCGGGTTTCAGAGACCCAGTACTTC.